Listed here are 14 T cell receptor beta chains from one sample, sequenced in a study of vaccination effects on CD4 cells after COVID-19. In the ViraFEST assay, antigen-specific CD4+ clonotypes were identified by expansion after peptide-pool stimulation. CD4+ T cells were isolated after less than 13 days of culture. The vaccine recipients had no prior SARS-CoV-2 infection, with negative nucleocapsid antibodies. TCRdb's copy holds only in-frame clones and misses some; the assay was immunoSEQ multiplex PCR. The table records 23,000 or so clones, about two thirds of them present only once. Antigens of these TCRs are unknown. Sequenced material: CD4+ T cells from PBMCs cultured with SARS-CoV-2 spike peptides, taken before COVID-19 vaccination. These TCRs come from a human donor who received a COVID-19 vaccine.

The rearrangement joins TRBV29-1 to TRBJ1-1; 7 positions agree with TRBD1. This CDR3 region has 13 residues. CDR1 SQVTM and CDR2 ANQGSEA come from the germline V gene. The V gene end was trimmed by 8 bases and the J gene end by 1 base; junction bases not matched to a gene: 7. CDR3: CSLQRDRNTEAFF. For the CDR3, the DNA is TGCAGCCTACAAAGGGACAGGAACACTGAAGCTTTCTTT.

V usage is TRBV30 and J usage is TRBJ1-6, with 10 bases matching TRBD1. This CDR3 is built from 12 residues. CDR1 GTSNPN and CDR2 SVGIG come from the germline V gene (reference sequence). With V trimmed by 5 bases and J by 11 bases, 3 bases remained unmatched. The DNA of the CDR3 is TGTGCCTGGGGACAGGGGGTAACACCCCTCCACTTT. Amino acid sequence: CAWGQGVTPLHF.

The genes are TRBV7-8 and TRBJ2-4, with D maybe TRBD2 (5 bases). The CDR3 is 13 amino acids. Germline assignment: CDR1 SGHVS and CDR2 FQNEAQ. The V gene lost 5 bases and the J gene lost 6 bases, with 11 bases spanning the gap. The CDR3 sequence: CASSNRGGNIQYF. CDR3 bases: TGTGCCAGCAGCAATCGAGGAGGAAACATTCAGTACTTC.

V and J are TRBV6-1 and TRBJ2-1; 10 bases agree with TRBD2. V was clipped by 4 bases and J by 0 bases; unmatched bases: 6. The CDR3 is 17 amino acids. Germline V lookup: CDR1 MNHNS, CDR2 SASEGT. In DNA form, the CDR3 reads TGTGCCAGCAGTGCCTCATTAGCGGGGGGCTCCTACAATGAGCAGTTCTTC. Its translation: CASSASLAGGSYNEQFF.

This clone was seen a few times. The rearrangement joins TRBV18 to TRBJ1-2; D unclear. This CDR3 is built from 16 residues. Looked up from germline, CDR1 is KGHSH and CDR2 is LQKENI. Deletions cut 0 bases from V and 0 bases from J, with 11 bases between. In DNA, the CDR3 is TGTGCCAGCTCACCACCGTCGGCGAGAGCTAACTATGGCTACACCTTC. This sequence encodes CASSPPSARANYGYTF.

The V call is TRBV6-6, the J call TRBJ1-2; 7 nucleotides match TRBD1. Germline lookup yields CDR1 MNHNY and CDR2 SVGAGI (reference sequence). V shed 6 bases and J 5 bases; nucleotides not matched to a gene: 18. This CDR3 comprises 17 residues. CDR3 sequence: CASSRRADRLSWYGYTF. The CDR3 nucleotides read TGTGCCAGCAGCCGACGGGCGGACAGGCTGAGTTGGTATGGCTACACCTTC.

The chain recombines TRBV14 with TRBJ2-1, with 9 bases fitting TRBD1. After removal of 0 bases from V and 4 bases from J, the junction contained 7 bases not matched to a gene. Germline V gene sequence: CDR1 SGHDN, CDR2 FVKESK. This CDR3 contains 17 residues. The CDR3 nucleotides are TGTGCCAGCAGCCAAGACCTTGGGACAGGGATATACAATGAGCAGTTCTTC. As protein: CASSQDLGTGIYNEQFF.

CDR3 protein: CASRTTGGYGYTF. Here the CDR3 DNA reads TGTGCCAGCAGGACGACAGGGGGCTATGGCTACACCTTC. The rearrangement joins TRBV6-5 to TRBJ1-2; 9 bases are a match to TRBD1. Per the germline V gene, CDR1 is MNHEY and CDR2 is SVGAGI. The trim removed 6 bases at V and 4 bases at J, leaving 3 bases unmatched. This CDR3 contains 13 residues.

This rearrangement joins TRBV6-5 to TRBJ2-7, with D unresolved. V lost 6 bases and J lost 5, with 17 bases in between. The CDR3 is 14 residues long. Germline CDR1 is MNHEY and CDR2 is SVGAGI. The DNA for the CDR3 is TGTGCCAGCAGAACGTGGGGTTTAAACGACGAGCAGTACTTC. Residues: CASRTWGLNDEQYF.

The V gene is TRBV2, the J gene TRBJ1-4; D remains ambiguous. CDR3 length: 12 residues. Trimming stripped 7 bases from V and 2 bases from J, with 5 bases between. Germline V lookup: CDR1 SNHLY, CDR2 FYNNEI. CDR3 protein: CASKRTNEKLFF. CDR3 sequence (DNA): TGTGCCAGCAAACGGACTAATGAAAAACTGTTTTTT.

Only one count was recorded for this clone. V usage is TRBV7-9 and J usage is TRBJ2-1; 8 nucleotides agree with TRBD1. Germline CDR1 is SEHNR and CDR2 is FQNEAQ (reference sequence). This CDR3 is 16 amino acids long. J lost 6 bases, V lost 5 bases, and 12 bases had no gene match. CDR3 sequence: CASSRITRGPSNEQFF. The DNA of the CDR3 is TGTGCCAGCAGCCGCATCACCAGGGGGCCCAGCAATGAGCAGTTCTTC.

The DNA of the CDR3 is TGTGCCAGCAGCTTGCCTCCTACAGGGACAGGGCTCGACGAGCAGTACTTC. It encodes CASSLPPTGTGLDEQYF. The chain couples TRBV5-5 to TRBJ2-7, with 9 bases that match TRBD1. The CDR3 has 17 amino acids. Germline V CDR1 and CDR2: SGHKS, YYEKEE (reference sequence). Germline trimming cut 1 base from V and 5 bases from J; bases unmatched to any gene: 13.

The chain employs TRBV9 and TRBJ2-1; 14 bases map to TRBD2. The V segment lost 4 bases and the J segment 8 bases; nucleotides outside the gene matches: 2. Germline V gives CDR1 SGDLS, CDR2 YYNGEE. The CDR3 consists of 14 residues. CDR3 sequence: CASSRLAGGDEQFF. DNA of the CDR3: TGTGCCAGCAGCCGACTAGCGGGAGGGGATGAGCAGTTCTTC.

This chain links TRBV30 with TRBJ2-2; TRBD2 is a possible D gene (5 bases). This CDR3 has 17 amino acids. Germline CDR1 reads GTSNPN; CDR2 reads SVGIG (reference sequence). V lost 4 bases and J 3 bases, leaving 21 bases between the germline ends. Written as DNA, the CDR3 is TGTGCCTGGATGCGGGCTTCGCGGTTTGGGTACACCGGGGAGCTGTTTTTT. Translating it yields CAWMRASRFGYTGELFF.